This T cell receptor beta chain comes out of a study of cytomegalovirus exposure and HLA in healthy donors. With 60 Vbeta and 13 Jbeta primers, the PCR was carried out. The protocol was immunoSEQ multiplex PCR, while the TCRdb copy is restricted to in-frame clones and leaves out a portion. Seen here are around 150,000 clones, 50% to 75% observed once, and the top ten hold 2% to 2.5%. Trimming cost V 6 bases and J 1 base; bases outside gene matches: 3. This CDR3 has 14 amino acids. Per the germline V gene, CDR1 is SNHLY and CDR2 is FYNNEI. Sequencing used PBMCs. The sequence was obtained from a woman between 40 and 55 years old in good health and CMV-seronegative. The chain recombines TRBV2 with TRBJ1-5, with TRBD1 matching over 7 bases. CDR3 protein: CASRGTVSNQPQHF. The CDR3, as DNA: TGTGCCAGCAGGGGGACAGTCAGCAATCAGCCCCAGCATTTT.